These 16 T cell receptor beta chains share one sample of origin, sequenced in a study of T cell changes during pregnancy in multiple sclerosis. The data were produced by immunoSEQ multiplex PCR, yet TCRdb's version contains in-frame clones alone and is incomplete. The table shows over 50,000 clones, with around nine tenths occurring only once. Sequencing used peripheral blood from another person, used as feeder cells. These receptors were obtained from a human donor whose cells served as feeder cells for cultures in a pregnancy study.

This chain joins TRBV7-3 and TRBJ2-1; 10 positions match TRBD1. This CDR3 region has 15 residues. Germline CDR1 and CDR2: SGHTA and FQGTGA. The J segment lost 7 bases and the V segment lost 0 bases, leaving 3 bases of the junction unmatched. CDR3 bases: TGTGCCAGCAGCTTAACCGGACAGGGGGGGAATGAGCAGTTCTTC. It codes for CASSLTGQGGNEQFF.

The chain recombines TRBV5-1 with TRBJ2-7, with D perhaps TRBD1 or TRBD2 (5 bases each). The germline CDR1 and CDR2 sequences are SGHRS and YFSETQ. V was trimmed by 1 base and J by 2 bases, leaving 10 bases between them. This CDR3 is 14 amino acids long. The CDR3, as DNA: TGCGCCAGCAGCTTGAGACGGGGCGCCTACGAGCAGTACTTC. Residues: CASSLRRGAYEQYF.

This chain uses TRBV7-9 with TRBJ2-7, with 8 positions matching TRBD2. The CDR3 totals 16 residues. V lost 5 bases and J lost 0; bases outside the gene matches: 9. Germline lookup yields CDR1 SEHNR and CDR2 FQNEAQ (reference sequence). The CDR3 protein is CASSGGTSGPSYEQYF. CDR3 nucleotide sequence: TGTGCCAGCAGCGGCGGGACTAGTGGTCCCTCCTACGAGCAGTACTTC.

This rearrangement joins TRBV10-3 to TRBJ2-7, with TRBD2 matching over 12 bases. V shed 11 bases and J 6 bases; nucleotides not matched to a gene: 14. CDR3 length: 15 amino acids. In germline, CDR1 is ENHRY, CDR2 SYGVKD. CDR3 region: CAVLPSTSGSIEQYF. The CDR3 DNA sequence: TGTGCCGTGCTACCCTCGACTAGCGGGAGTATCGAGCAGTACTTC.

This clone was detected once. This sequence joins TRBV5-4 and TRBJ2-7; D could derive from TRBD1 or TRBD2 (5 bases each). This CDR3 contains 16 residues. V lost 6 bases to trimming and J lost 4 bases, with 23 bases between them. Germline-derived CDR1 and CDR2 are SGHNT and YYREEE (reference sequence). CDR3 residues: CASTSMNSLGVYEQYF. The CDR3 coding sequence is TGTGCCAGCACCTCTATGAACAGCCTGGGGGTTTACGAGCAGTACTTC.

V usage is TRBV6-5 and J usage is TRBJ2-7, with 10 positions matching TRBD1. Germline V gene sequence: CDR1 MNHEY, CDR2 SVGAGI. V was pared by 6 bases and J by 1 base, with 3 bases of the junction left unmatched. The CDR3 is 14 amino acids. CDR3 DNA: TGTGCCAGCAGACCGGACAGGGGGTCCTACGAGCAGTACTTC. Residues: CASRPDRGSYEQYF.

This clone has only one observation. V gene TRBV5-4 combines with J gene TRBJ1-5, with D possibly matching TRBD1 (5 bases). Germline CDR1 and CDR2: SGHNT and YYREEE (reference sequence). The germline V and J ends were trimmed by 4 bases and 2 bases, with 16 bases remaining between them. This CDR3 comprises 16 residues. CDR3 amino acids: CASSKSGTGRNQPQHF. The CDR3 DNA sequence: TGTGCCAGCAGCAAATCCGGGACGGGCCGCAATCAGCCCCAGCATTTT.

The V call is TRBV11-2, the J call TRBJ1-1; no firm D call. The CDR3 contains 12 residues. Looked up from germline, CDR1 is SGHAT and CDR2 is FQNNGV. V lost 8 bases to trimming and J lost 4 bases, with 11 bases between them. DNA of the CDR3: TGTGCCAGCGGACGGAGGGCCACTGAAGCTTTCTTT. Its protein is CASGRRATEAFF.

J is TRBJ2-3 and V is TRBV14, with no clear D. CDR3 length equals 15 residues. V was cut by 1 base and J by 2 bases, with 10 bases left in between. Germline lookup yields CDR1 SGHDN and CDR2 FVKESK. This CDR3 is CASSQGILFTDTQYF. CDR3 nucleotide sequence: TGTGCCAGCAGCCAAGGAATCTTGTTCACAGATACGCAGTATTTT.

For the CDR3, the DNA is TGTGCCAGCAGTGAAGAACAGCCCCAAACCGGGGAGCTGTTTTTT. It yields the protein CASSEEQPQTGELFF. This chain links TRBV2 with TRBJ2-2; D is unresolved. Germline values: CDR1 SNHLY, CDR2 FYNNEI. Trimming stripped 1 base from V and 5 bases from J, with 11 bases between. This CDR3 region has 15 residues.

On this clone itself: Within the sample, other DNA sequences also encode this same CDR3. V gene TRBV30 combines with J gene TRBJ2-1; 7 nucleotides line up with TRBD2. In germline, CDR1 is GTSNPN, CDR2 SVGIG (reference sequence). The CDR3 extends over 16 amino acids. After removal of 2 bases from V and 0 bases from J, the junction contained 7 bases not matched to a gene. CDR3 DNA sequence: TGTGCCTGGAGTTTAGCGGGTGGGAGCTCCTACAATGAGCAGTTCTTC. Amino acids: CAWSLAGGSSYNEQFF.

V usage is TRBV11-2 and J usage is TRBJ1-3, with 7 positions matching TRBD1. Trimming cost V 6 bases and J 4 bases; bases outside gene matches: 9. CDR1 and CDR2 (germline): SGHAT, FQNNGV. CDR3 length: 15 amino acids. CDR3 loop: CASRPIQGSGNTIYF. CDR3 sequence (DNA): TGTGCCAGCAGACCTATACAGGGGTCAGGAAACACCATATATTTT. The full variable domain, completed using reference TRBV11-2 and TRBJ1-3, is EAGVAQSPRYKIIEKRQSVAFWCNPISGHATLYWYQQILGQGPKLLIQFQNNGVVDDSQLPKDRFSAERLKGVDSTLKIQPAKLEDSAVYLCASRPIQGSGNTIYFGEGSWLTVV.

This chain joins TRBV6-5 and TRBJ2-3; 7 bases match TRBD2. Germline assignment: CDR1 MNHEY and CDR2 SVGAGI. This CDR3 has 15 amino acids. The trim removed 4 bases at V and 5 bases at J, leaving 9 bases unmatched. The CDR3 DNA reads TGTGCCAGCAGTTTTAGCGGGCACCGGGTAGATACGCAGTATTTT. Protein: CASSFSGHRVDTQYF.

This chain connects TRBV6-1 to TRBJ1-3; D ambiguous. V was trimmed by 5 bases and J by 4 bases, leaving 15 bases between them. CDR1 and CDR2 (germline): MNHNS, SASEGT. The CDR3 is made up of 15 amino acids. The CDR3: CASSRGQDGGNTIYF. Here the CDR3 DNA reads TGTGCCAGCAGTCGAGGCCAGGACGGGGGAAACACCATATATTTT.

The table lists this clone with a count of one. This chain joins TRBV7-9 and TRBJ1-6, with 7 bases that match TRBD1. CDR1 SEHNR and CDR2 FQNEAQ come from the germline V gene (reference sequence). The V segment lost 5 bases and the J segment 0 bases; nucleotides outside the gene matches: 7. The CDR3 length is 17 residues. CDR3 in amino acids: CASSQGQTSSYNSPLHF. The CDR3 nucleotides are TGTGCCAGCAGCCAGGGACAGACCAGCTCCTATAATTCACCCCTCCACTTT.

The sample holds a few counts of this clone. The rearrangement links TRBV5-1 to TRBJ2-2; D call uncertain. The CDR3 totals 14 residues. The germline V and J ends were trimmed by 0 bases and 5 bases, with 8 bases remaining between them. The germline CDR1 and CDR2 sequences are SGHRS and YFSETQ. This chain's CDR3 is CASSLEGQTGELFF. CDR3 DNA: TGCGCCAGCAGCTTGGAAGGGCAGACCGGGGAGCTGTTTTTT.